A selection of T cell receptor beta chains follows, all from one sample in a study of blood T cell repertoires in COVID-19. Clones were read by immunoSEQ multiplex PCR, and TCRdb kept only the in-frame ones, dropping some. The sample has approximately 450,000 clones, around 89% seen once; the top ten hold more than 4%. Material: peripheral blood. Every receptor here comes from a woman between 25 and 40 years old with acute or convalescent COVID-19. CDR3s include the opening cysteine and the closing phenylalanine or tryptophan. D genes are given only for firm matches. Rows may omit the clone size; those that give it use once, few, many or a size class.

v_gene	j_gene	d_gene	abundance	len	CDR3aa	CDR3nt
TRBV19	TRBJ1-5	TRBD1	-	15	CASSSGGLVNQPQHF	TGTGCCAGTAGCTCAGGGGGCCTCGTAAATCAGCCCCAGCATTTT
TRBV9	TRBJ2-3	-	-	18	CASSVEVGVETSTDTQYF	TGTGCCAGCAGCGTAGAAGTAGGGGTCGAAACGTCCACAGATACGCAGTATTTT
TRBV9	TRBJ1-6	TRBD1	-	17	CASSAEQGSSYNSPLHF	TGTGCCAGCAGCGCAGAACAGGGGAGCTCCTATAATTCACCCCTCCACTTT
TRBV6-6	TRBJ2-1	-	-	13	CASSYSGDNEQFF	TGTGCCAGCAGTTACTCGGGCGATAATGAGCAGTTCTTC
TRBV27	TRBJ2-7	-	-	13	CASSFGRVYEQYF	TGTGCCAGCAGTTTTGGCAGGGTCTACGAGCAGTACTTC
TRBV7-2	TRBJ2-5	-	-	15	CASRLHPGPGGTQYF	TGTGCCAGCAGGCTGCATCCGGGACCCGGGGGGACCCAGTACTTC
TRBV2	TRBJ2-3	TRBD2	once	15	CASSEQGLATDTQYF	TGTGCCAGCAGTGAACAGGGACTAGCCACAGATACGCAGTATTTT
TRBV5-1	TRBJ2-3	-	-	14	CASSPSGGTDTQYF	TGCGCCAGCAGCCCCTCGGGAGGCACAGATACGCAGTATTTT
TRBV3-1/TRBV3-2	TRBJ1-2	TRBD1	-	17	CASSQGGRWGTGFGYTF	TGTGCCAGCAGCCAAGGGGGCCGCTGGGGGACAGGGTTCGGCTACACCTTC
TRBV5-6	TRBJ1-3	-	-	14	CASSLGRTGNTIYF	TGTGCCAGCAGCTTGGGTAGGACAGGAAACACCATATATTTT
TRBV5-1	TRBJ2-3	TRBD2	-	14	CASSSGGDTDTQYF	TGCGCCAGCAGTAGCGGGGGAGACACAGATACGCAGTATTTT
TRBV28	TRBJ2-7	-	-	12	CATGTYTYEQYF	TGTGCCACCGGGACATACACCTACGAGCAGTACTTC
TRBV7-3	TRBJ2-7	-	-	13	CASSHDRSYEQYF	TGTGCCAGCAGCCACGACAGGAGCTACGAGCAGTACTTC
TRBV9	TRBJ2-7	TRBD1	-	14	CASSPWTGGYEQYF	TGTGCCAGCAGCCCATGGACAGGGGGCTACGAGCAGTACTTC
TRBV2	TRBJ2-5	TRBD2	-	15	CASRATSGVQETQYF	TGTGCCAGCAGGGCGACTAGCGGGGTTCAAGAGACCCAGTACTTC
TRBV27	TRBJ1-2	TRBD1	-	16	CASSTTGPGGLYGYTF	TGTGCCAGCAGTACGACCGGACCAGGGGGCCTCTATGGCTACACCTTC
TRBV27	TRBJ1-2	-	-	13	CASRLRERSGYTF	TGTGCCAGCAGACTCCGGGAAAGGTCTGGCTACACCTTC
TRBV19	TRBJ1-1	TRBD1	-	14	CASTQGQGGTEAFF	TGTGCCAGTACCCAAGGACAGGGTGGCACTGAAGCTTTCTTT
TRBV6-6	TRBJ1-5	-	few	13	CASSYSGDQPQHF	TGTGCCAGCAGTTACTCGGGAGATCAGCCCCAGCATTTT
TRBV30	TRBJ1-2	-	few	10	CAWRRDGYTF	TGTGCCTGGCGGAGGGATGGCTACACCTTC
TRBV5-8	TRBJ1-5	-	-	16	CASSLGAVMSNQPQHF	TGTGCCAGCAGCTTGGGCGCGGTTATGAGCAATCAGCCCCAGCATTTT
TRBV3-1/TRBV3-2	TRBJ1-2	-	-	15	CASSQDGGSWYGYTF	TGTGCCAGCAGCCAAGATGGCGGGAGCTGGTACGGCTACACCTTC
TRBV9	TRBJ1-6	-	-	14	CASSPLTKPSPLHF	TGTGCCAGCAGCCCCCTGACTAAACCTTCACCCCTCCACTTT
TRBV5-1	TRBJ2-1	-	-	15	CASSLGMPAYNEQFF	TGCGCCAGCAGCTTGGGAATGCCAGCCTACAATGAGCAGTTCTTC
TRBV7-9	TRBJ2-1	-	once	16	CASSLPAGGRGDEQFF	TGTGCCAGCAGCTTACCTGCCGGCGGCAGGGGCGATGAGCAGTTCTTC
TRBV5-1	TRBJ2-1	TRBD2	-	15	CASSNGTSGGREQFF	TGCGCCAGCAGCAACGGGACTAGCGGGGGGCGTGAGCAGTTCTTC
TRBV14	TRBJ2-2	TRBD1	-	12	CARGQAAGELFF	TGTGCCAGAGGACAGGCGGCCGGGGAGCTGTTTTTT
TRBV5-6	TRBJ2-7	-	-	14	CASSLAPSSYEQYF	TGTGCCAGCAGCTTGGCCCCCAGTTCCTACGAGCAGTACTTC
TRBV16	TRBJ1-1	TRBD1	once	13	CASQEQGVSEAFF	TGTGCCAGTCAGGAACAGGGGGTGAGTGAAGCTTTCTTT
TRBV5-1	TRBJ2-3	-	-	12	CASSLMTDTQYF	TGCGCCAGCAGTCTAATGACAGATACGCAGTATTTT
TRBV5-4	TRBJ2-1	TRBD2	-	16	CASSPPASGGAGEQFF	TGTGCCAGCAGCCCCCCGGCTAGCGGGGGGGCCGGTGAGCAGTTCTTC
TRBV6-1	TRBJ2-3	-	-	15	CASSEYERGTDTQYF	TGTGCCAGCAGTGAATATGAGCGGGGCACAGATACGCAGTATTTT
TRBV7-7	TRBJ2-2	-	-	15	CASSSGQYNTGELFF	TGTGCCAGCAGCTCTGGACAGTACAACACCGGGGAGCTGTTTTTT
TRBV30	TRBJ2-1	-	-	13	CAWSGPGNREQFF	TGTGCCTGGAGTGGGCCGGGGAACCGGGAGCAGTTCTTC
TRBV19	TRBJ2-7	-	-	16	CASSISHGQAAYEQYF	TGTGCCAGTAGTATCTCTCACGGTCAGGCCGCCTACGAGCAGTACTTC
TRBV7-6	TRBJ2-7	TRBD2	-	16	CATENWSGTSLHEQYF	TGTGCCACCGAAAATTGGTCCGGGACTAGTCTCCACGAGCAGTACTTC
TRBV18	TRBJ1-5	-	-	13	CASSPDSNQPQHF	TGTGCCAGCTCACCGGACAGTAATCAGCCCCAGCATTTT
TRBV27	TRBJ2-5	-	-	14	CASSPWGLGETQYF	TGTGCCAGCAGTCCCTGGGGGCTAGGGGAGACCCAGTACTTC
TRBV29-1	TRBJ1-1	TRBD1	-	11	CSVDRASGAFF	TGCAGCGTCGACAGGGCATCGGGAGCTTTCTTT
TRBV7-2	TRBJ1-5	TRBD1	-	15	CASSSSGGGDQPQHF	TGTGCCAGCAGCTCCTCAGGGGGCGGCGACCAGCCCCAGCATTTT
TRBV19	TRBJ1-5	-	-	16	CASGDGPDGGDQPQHF	TGTGCCAGCGGCGATGGCCCCGATGGGGGGGATCAGCCCCAGCATTTT
TRBV19	TRBJ1-5	-	once	16	CASRPAGPQPNQPQHF	TGTGCCAGTAGACCAGCGGGACCCCAACCCAATCAGCCCCAGCATTTT